The present TCR beta chain was sequenced within a study of T cells in Graves' hyperthyroidism and ophthalmopathy. Ophthalmopathy patients had moderate-to-severe active disease, CAS ≥3, NOSPECS ≥4, and disease duration under 3 months. Diagnostic assessment was based on clinical symptoms, serum thyroxine and TRAb, thyroid ultrasound and orbital computed tomography. This clonotype came up many times. Authors of the study amplified TCR beta CDR3 regions from RNA transcripts. The HTBI primer set drove a first-round RT-PCR of the TCR CDR3. TCRdb analysed the multiplex PCR reads with MiXCR anew, one entry per CDR3 protein. The profile shows roughly 290,000 distinct CDR3 sequences, approximately 15% of them singletons. V was clipped by 0 bases and J by 9 bases, with 9 bases between them. The CDR3 is 13 residues long. The germline V gene has CDR1 MNHNY and CDR2 SVGAGI (reference sequence).

The chain recombines TRBV6-6 with TRBJ2-1, with D perhaps TRBD2 (5 bases). Sequenced material: blood. This receptor was identified in an older woman with Graves' ophthalmopathy. The CDR3 DNA is TGTGCCAGCAGTTACTCGAGGGAATCTGAGCAGTTCTTC. Its protein is CASSYSRESEQFF.